Described below is a single T cell receptor beta chain sequence and its context. This clone was observed once. Its target antigen remains unknown. The record has no base qualities; no much larger clone is one base away. The data belong to a study of cytomegalovirus exposure and HLA in healthy donors listed by TCRdb under 2017. At the level of the whole study: According to an earlier analysis of a few hundred of the donors, about 179 million T cells yielded 90 million to 140 million unique TCR beta sequences and about 300 Gb of sequence data. An early release covering about 600 HLA-typed donors comprised about 310 gigabases of sequencing data and around 85 million unique TCR sequences. The genetic ancestry cluster associated with self-reported Caucasian donors included about 84% of the roughly 380 genotyped donors. The study aimed to test whether signatures of past pathogen exposure could be identified by cataloging public T cell receptors. Using immunosequencing, the study profiled T cell repertoires from about 620 subjects and related those repertoires to cytomegalovirus serostatus. In addition to the first cohort of around 670 subjects, a separate validation cohort of 120 different subjects was used. High-throughput TCR immunosequencing, statistical association of individual TCRs with disease status, and machine learning were combined to predict cytomegalovirus infection status. A later analysis re-analyzed previously published TCR beta repertoires from 666 donors and added high-resolution HLA genotyping to study TCR occurrence patterns. Rather than drawing on any new phenotypic data, the later analysis identified candidate immune exposures from TCR beta sequences and the way those sequences occurred across donors. An earlier analysis of fewer than 700 of the donors applied high-throughput TCR beta sequencing to assess whether each TCR beta V gene segment acted as functional or pseudogenic. Alongside the repertoire data, information on donor age, sex, ethnicity and CMV serostatus was compiled. In a later genetic analysis, genome-wide SNP genotypes for about 55% of the 666 donors were used, and that subset was treated as a discovery cohort. All discovery cohort repertoires had been generated using a single sequencing platform. Both class I and class II loci were covered by HLA typing, at four-digit resolution. Typing coverage varied by locus: roughly 620-640 donors for A, B, C, DRB1 and DQB1; roughly 560 for DQA1; about 590 for DPA1; approximately 470 for DPB1. Four or five DR-DQ haplotypes were handled as single units for association and clustering because linkage in the cohort was strong. Among roughly 370 genotyped donors of the cohort, an average of 235,054 unique TCR beta nucleotide sequences were sequenced per donor, roughly 20% of them non-productive.

The V and J ends are trimmed by 0 bases and 0 bases, leaving 10 bases between them. From a lookup of the germline V gene, CDR1 and CDR2 are SGDLS and YYNGEE. The CDR3 covers 15 residues, taking in both the cysteine and the phenylalanine. Only the CDR3 DNA stays, 45 bases, in frame from base 1. The library was produced with the immunoSEQ multiplex PCR assay. For the multiplex PCR, a mixture combining 60 forward primers for TCR Vbeta segments and 13 reverse primers for TCR Jbeta segments was used. A multiplex PCR assay on genomic DNA amplified the CDR3 region of rearranged TCR beta genes. The Illumina HiSeq System was used to sequence the amplified TCR beta libraries as 87-base-pair reads. For the original study's pipeline: A later analysis tallied roughly 80 million unique TCR beta chains across the 666 repertoires, and around 10 million of those chains were shared by two or more donors. Raw reads were error-corrected and collapsed into unique sequences by a nearest-neighbor algorithm in which closely related sequences were merged to remove PCR and sequencing errors. Alignment of CDR3 sequences to IMGT reference sequences was used to assign V, D and J gene segments. For a sequence to be retained, a match of at least six nucleotides was required to both a V gene segment and a J gene segment. A rearrangement counted as productive if the CDR3 had no stop codons and remained in frame with V and J, and every other rearrangement counted as non-productive. Following IMGT convention, CDR3 was defined as the stretch from the second conserved V-encoded cysteine to the conserved J-encoded phenylalanine. In an earlier analysis of roughly 610 of the donors, sequences lacking an unambiguous match to a single V gene segment were excluded. In an earlier analysis of 587 of the donors, V segments were called functional above 56.7% productive rearrangements and were called segregating when the between-donor standard deviation exceeded 5%. To diagnose cytomegalovirus status from the catalog of TCR beta chain sequences, a statistical classification framework was built. V and J gene assignment, in a later analysis, came from comparing TCR nucleotide sequences with IMGT/GENE-DB human TR gene sequences. In a later analysis, CDR3 sequences and most-parsimonious VDJ recombination scenarios were assigned using the TCRdist pipeline. A later analysis defined each TCR beta chain by its CDR3 amino acid sequence plus V-gene family, and excluded reads lacking a unique V-gene family. In a later analysis, 500 to 650 highly shared, low-generation-probability nucleotide sequences were removed to address suspected cross-contamination and a sequencing artifact. For each public chain, a later analysis derived a clonal expansion index from normalized ranks of inferred template counts within each repertoire. A later analysis computed generation probabilities with a VDJ recombination model fitted to out-of-frame rearrangements, and checked the results against IGoR. In a later analysis, hypergeometric tests were used to score TCR-TCR, TCR-HLA and TCR-CMV co-occurrence, with a repertoire-size bias correction applied to TCR pairs. To estimate false discovery rates, a later analysis permuted the HLA or CMV assignments 20 times. In a later analysis, co-occurring TCRs were grouped with DBSCAN, and TCRdist sequence similarity was added when clustering was performed within HLA-allele-positive subsets. Repertoires with fewer than 30,000 or more than 120,000 public chains were left out of co-occurrence clustering, as were a few repertoires with anomalous nucleotide sharing. Drawn from immuneACCESS, this table holds only the in-frame rearrangements with V and J called that TCRdb kept. Clones are partly lost; checked studies trace under half to an unresolved V gene and leave the rest unexplained. That table furnishes V, J and clone size, whereas the DNA furnished D and trimming. Counted in this sample were about 170,000 clones; roughly 83% of them appeared once. Around 1.3% of the sample comes from the top ten.

Beyond this particular receptor, the publication reports: According to a later analysis, TCR association rates differed among HLA loci, with DRB1 alleles showing the most associated TCRs and HLA-C alleles showing the fewest. In an earlier analysis of about 600 of the donors, most TCR beta V segments appeared in productive rearrangements about 87% or about 30% of the time, broadly matching IMGT annotations. In vitro tests confirmed that three of the cytomegalovirus-associated TCR beta chains recognize cytomegalovirus antigens. Compared with the roughly 700-donor mean, donors in an Asian-associated ancestry cluster had fewer N-insertions in productive TCRs, according to a later genetic analysis. Most TCR sequences were seen in very few donors, while some public TCRs were found in many individuals. Several of the top co-occurrence clusters appeared to be linked to parvovirus B19, influenza, CMV and Epstein-Barr virus, according to a later analysis. The classifier was reported to diagnose cytomegalovirus status with high specificity and sensitivity in both the original and validation cohorts. Because HLA typing was missing for some donors at each locus, association tests included only the typed subset. In a later genetic analysis, a missense DCLRE1C variant was associated with V-gene and J-gene trimming of TCR beta chains, and the association was replicated in an independent cohort. Some IMGT-functional V segments, including TRBV6-2 and TRBV6-3, could not be told apart with the 87-base-pair reads, so those segments were excluded. Sequencing depth was assumed to be roughly uniform across donors in the presence/absence analyses, though that assumption may not hold. The study listed approximately 160 TCR beta chains as associated with cytomegalovirus. A later analysis associated 16,951 TCR beta sequences with specific HLA alleles at a false discovery rate of 0.05. A cluster of highly shared sequence variants was judged likely to represent a technical artifact of the sequencing pipeline. The earlier analysis of some 560 of the donors excluded over 15 rarely observed V segments, including chromosome 9 orphons, because counts were too low. For the cohort, immune exposure information was limited to CMV serostatus. Linkage disequilibrium might explain the correlated functional status among segregating V segments, but an unknown experimental factor could not be ruled out. According to the authors, the approach could potentially be generalized to other disease states and immunological phenotypes. This cohort had only TCR beta chains sequenced, and the lack of alpha or paired-chain data limited which features could be detected. Strong co-occurrence of HLA alleles, especially DR and DQ, made assigning TCR associations to individual alleles difficult. A later analysis found that HLA-associated TCR beta chains were more clonally expanded and had lower generation probabilities than equally common non-associated chains. According to a later analysis, most CMV-associated TCR beta chains appeared to be HLA-restricted, and the HLA associations seemed to be driven largely by CMV exposure. A further reported finding was that TCR beta sequences accurately predicted the HLA-A and HLA-B alleles for most subjects in the first cohort.

The cohort was made up of about 610 healthy bone marrow donors. At the time of sampling, all cohort members were nominally healthy, though unrecorded immune exposures were likely present. The donor tested CMV seronegative and was one of the 352 seronegative cohort members. Every donor gave a peripheral blood sample, and the peripheral blood mononuclear cells from that sample were used for TCR beta sequencing. Genomic DNA was extracted from the blood cell samples with the Qiagen DNeasy Blood Extraction Kit. The chain links TRBV9 with TRBJ2-7; the D gene assignment is ambiguous. Sample: PBMCs. The sequence was obtained from a boy aged 2-9 years in good health and CMV-seronegative. The DNA sequence follows: TGTGCCAGCAGCGTAGGAGGCGAGAGCTCCTACGAGCAGTACTTC. Translated, this gives CASSVGGESSYEQYF.